These 14 T cell receptor beta chains were all obtained from the same sample, sequenced in a study of T cells expressing NK-cell markers. After re-calling the 5' RACE reads, TCRdb lists one entry per CDR3 protein, DNA absent. The listing contains about 260,000 distinct CDR3 sequences. Material: blood T cells: a sorted CD56 or NKG2C T cell subset, CD4+ or CD8+ T cells, or bulk PBMC T cells (not recorded which). The receptor source for this set is a woman aged 18 to 75 in good health.

The chain carries TRBV27 and TRBJ1-2; the TCRdb D gene call, TRBD1, has no DNA to confirm it. CDR1 is MNHEY and CDR2 is SMNVEV in the germline V gene (reference sequence). The CDR3 has 13 residues. The CDR3 loop is CASSIQGARGYTF.

The genes are TRBV4-2 and TRBJ1-6; no DNA is available, so the TRBD1 call from TCRdb remains unchecked. Germline V gene lookup returns CDR1 LGHNA and CDR2 YNFKEQ. The CDR3 runs to 18 residues. CDR3 region: CASSQEGAGERENSPLHF.

The chain is built from TRBV7-2 and TRBJ1-2; with no DNA, the TCRdb D assignment of TRBD1 cannot be verified. This CDR3 has 13 amino acids. The germline gives CDR1 SGHTA, CDR2 FQGNSA. The CDR3 loop is CASSLQGPSGYTF. The complete variable domain, with remaining parts taken from reference TRBV7-2 and TRBJ1-2, reads GAGVSQSPSNKVTEKGKDVELRCDPISGHTALYWYRQSLGQGLEFLIYFQGNSAPDKSGLPSDRFSAERTGGSVSTLTIQRTQQEDSAVYLCASSLQGPSGYTFGSGTRLTVV.

The genes are TRBV20-1 and TRBJ2-1; there is no DNA to check the TCRdb D call of TRBD2. Germline V gene data show CDR1 as DFQATT and CDR2 as SNEGSKA (reference sequence). The CDR3 has 14 residues. CDR3 in amino acids: CSASSGTLRNEQFF.

V and J are TRBV7-2 and TRBJ1-2. The CDR3 spans 15 residues. Germline loops: CDR1 SGHTA, CDR2 FQGNSA. The CDR3 sequence: CASSLGFVQNYGYTF.

The chain recombines TRBV3-1 with TRBJ1-4; the TRBD1 assignment by TCRdb is unverifiable without DNA. The CDR3 loop spans 19 amino acids. In germline, CDR1 is LGHDT, CDR2 YNNKEL (reference sequence). The CDR3 sequence is CASILGPGTGLSANEKLFF.

The chain carries TRBV7-2 and TRBJ2-1. The CDR3 has 14 residues. Germline V gene lookup returns CDR1 SGHTA and CDR2 FQGNSA. This CDR3 reads CASSEGAPYNEQFF.

The chain is built from TRBV4-1 and TRBJ1-3. Germline V gene lookup returns CDR1 MGHRA and CDR2 YSYEKL. This CDR3 has 15 residues. This CDR3 is CASSQDPSSGNTIYF.

The chain is built from TRBV18 and TRBJ1-1. The CDR3 consists of 14 residues. Germline values: CDR1 KGHSH, CDR2 LQKENI. CDR3 region: CASSPTGRILEAFF.

The V and J genes are TRBV5-1 and TRBJ2-1; TCRdb proposes TRBD1, but this gene call is untestable without DNA. This CDR3 has 15 amino acids. Germline CDR1 is SGHRS and CDR2 is YFSETQ. This CDR3 is CASSPTGGRDGEQFF.

The CDR3 region is CASSYERGNTGELFF. The V and J genes are TRBV6-2 or TRBV6-3 and TRBJ2-2; the TCRdb D gene call, TRBD2, has no DNA to confirm it. The CDR3 is 15 amino acids. Germline lookup yields CDR1 MNHEY and CDR2 SVGEGT.

The rearrangement links TRBV4-3 to TRBJ1-6. The CDR3 is 19 amino acids. The germline CDR1 and CDR2 sequences are LGHNA and YSLEER. This chain's CDR3 is CASSQDIGQRSSYNSPLHF.

The J gene is TRBJ1-1, the V gene TRBV7-2. The CDR3 extends over 11 amino acids. From germline, CDR1 is SGHTA and CDR2 FQGNSA. The CDR3 here is CASSSHSLAFF.

The V gene is TRBV4-3, the J gene TRBJ2-1; TCRdb gives TRBD1 as the D gene, but with no DNA this cannot be confirmed. Germline values: CDR1 LGHNA, CDR2 YSLEER. The CDR3 sequence is 16 residues long. CDR3: CASSQEATGAYNEQFF.